The source of this T cell receptor beta chain is a study of PD-1 blockade in classical Hodgkin lymphoma. Time point of the sample: cycle 4 day 1 (C4D1), after five to seven weeks of nivolumab. Every one of the patients relapsed after autologous stem cell transplantation (brentuximab vedotin exposure was variable). The CDR3 extends over 15 amino acids. Germline assignment: CDR1 SGHRS and CDR2 YFSETQ. The V segment lost 4 bases and the J segment 8 bases; nucleotides outside the gene matches: 6. Generated by immunoSEQ multiplex PCR, the TCRdb table keeps only in-frame clones and is missing some. Of 20,000 or so clones in the sample, 70% to 90% were seen once.

The sequencing here drew on peripheral blood mononuclear cells (PBMCs), taken before the fourth cycle of nivolumab. The rearrangement links TRBV5-1 to TRBJ1-4, with 12 bases aligning to TRBD1. This receptor was obtained from a human donor with classical Hodgkin lymphoma. In DNA form, the CDR3 reads TGCGCCAGCAGCATCACCGGGACAGGGGGCGAAAAACTGTTTTTT. Its protein product is CASSITGTGGEKLFF. Full variable domain (remainder filled in from reference TRBV5-1 and TRBJ1-4): KAGVTQTPRYLIKTRGQQVTLSCSPISGHRSVSWYQQTPGQGLQFLFEYFSETQRNKGNFPGRFSGRQFSNSRSEMNVSTLELGDSALYLCASSITGTGGEKLFFGSGTQLSVL.